Listed below are T cell receptor beta chains from one sample, sequenced in a study of blood T cell repertoires in COVID-19. Assay used: immunoSEQ multiplex PCR; TCRdb lists only in-frame clones, some missing. The sample yields 55,000 to 75,000 clones, nearly 90% seen once. Sequenced input: peripheral blood. The receptors were gathered from a man over 45 with active COVID-19. Each CDR3 is given with its conserved first and last residue. D genes are given only for firm matches. Some rows mark clone size as missing; the rest say once, few, many or name a class of expanded clone.

CDR3aa,CDR3nt,abundance,d_gene,v_gene,j_gene
CASSGPGLAGARTQYF,TGTGCCAGCAGCGGCCCGGGACTAGCGGGGGCCCGTACGCAGTATTTT,.,TRBD2,TRBV9,TRBJ2-3
CASSQNTKAGGPRETQYF,TGTGCCAGCAGCCAAAACACAAAAGCGGGGGGGCCGAGAGAGACCCAGTACTTC,.,TRBD2,TRBV3-1/TRBV3-2,TRBJ2-5
CATSRDFQRGAYEQYF,TGTGCCACCAGCAGAGACTTCCAGCGGGGGGCCTACGAGCAGTACTTC,.,TRBD2,TRBV15,TRBJ2-7
CASSPSWSSGGAGELFF,TGTGCCAGCAGCCCATCGTGGTCGAGCGGGGGGGCCGGGGAGCTGTTTTTT,.,TRBD2,TRBV11-3,TRBJ2-2
CASSLPGGPNTGELFF,TGCGCCAGCAGCTTGCCGGGGGGACCGAACACCGGGGAGCTGTTTTTT,few,TRBD2,TRBV5-1,TRBJ2-2
CAFLEGYTEKLFF,TGCGCCTTCCTGGAGGGGTACACCGAAAAACTGTTTTTT,.,.,TRBV10-1,TRBJ1-4
CASSLVKEYGYTF,TGTGCCAGCAGCTTGGTAAAGGAGTATGGCTACACCTTC,.,.,TRBV5-4,TRBJ1-2
CAISSLYMGQGASGGADTQYF,TGTGCCATCAGCTCCCTTTATATGGGACAGGGGGCGAGCGGGGGTGCAGATACGCAGTATTTT,.,TRBD1,TRBV10-3,TRBJ2-3
CTSSQDRGGQGQGLYEQYF,TGCACCAGCAGCCAAGATCGCGGAGGCCAGGGACAGGGACTTTACGAGCAGTACTTC,.,.,TRBV1,TRBJ2-7
CASSVIETGELFF,TGTGCCAGCAGTGTGATAGAGACCGGGGAGCTGTTTTTT,.,.,TRBV2,TRBJ2-2
CASSRTRLADYNEQFF,TGTGCCAGCAGCCGAACTCGACTAGCTGACTACAATGAGCAGTTCTTC,once,TRBD2,TRBV3-1/TRBV3-2,TRBJ2-1
CASSLRQEDTEAFF,TGTGCCAGCTCACTGCGACAGGAGGACACTGAAGCTTTCTTT,.,.,TRBV18,TRBJ1-1
CASSTQGTASGANVLTF,TGTGCCAGCAGCACACAGGGTACGGCCTCTGGGGCCAACGTCCTGACTTTC,.,.,TRBV5-6,TRBJ2-6
CASSKGERVPNTQYF,TGTGCCAGCAGCAAAGGGGAGAGGGTTCCGAATACGCAGTATTTT,.,.,TRBV21-1,TRBJ2-3
CASSPPVGGASYNEQFF,TGTGCCAGCAGCCCCCCTGTGGGGGGGGCTTCCTACAATGAGCAGTTCTTC,.,.,TRBV7-9,TRBJ2-1
CASSPRQGAGGYTF,TGTGCCAGCAGCCCTCGCCAGGGGGCAGGTGGCTACACCTTC,few,TRBD1,TRBV2,TRBJ1-2
CASSQAEGGAETQYF,TGCGCCAGCAGCCAAGCCGAGGGAGGCGCGGAGACCCAGTACTTC,.,.,TRBV4-1,TRBJ2-5
CASSEDRAGGRYEQYF,TGTGCCAGCAGTGAAGATAGGGCGGGGGGGCGCTACGAGCAGTACTTC,once,TRBD2,TRBV2,TRBJ2-7
CASSSTGGTGNTIYF,TGTGCCAGCAGTTCAACAGGGGGAACTGGAAACACCATATATTTT,.,TRBD1,TRBV27,TRBJ1-3
CASSPDREYEQYF,TGTGCCAGCAGCCCTGACAGGGAGTACGAGCAGTACTTC,.,TRBD1,TRBV12-3/TRBV12-4,TRBJ2-7
CAWNSRAKNTEAFF,TGTGCCTGGAACAGCCGAGCAAAGAACACTGAAGCTTTCTTT,.,.,TRBV30,TRBJ1-1
CASWTGNYGYTF,TGTGCCAGCTGGACAGGGAACTATGGCTACACCTTC,.,TRBD1,TRBV6-6,TRBJ1-2
CASSQVFRVRGMNTEAFF,TGCGCCAGCAGCCAAGTGTTCAGGGTAAGGGGGATGAACACTGAAGCTTTCTTT,.,.,TRBV4-1,TRBJ1-1
CACGQGSNEQFF,TGTGCCTGCGGACAGGGATCGAATGAGCAGTTCTTC,.,TRBD1,TRBV30,TRBJ2-1
CASSRRDYFKDTQYF,TGTGCCAGCAGCCGAAGGGACTACTTTAAAGATACGCAGTATTTT,.,TRBD2,TRBV5-6,TRBJ2-3
CASSSGRGRGLTLPDTQYF,TGTGCCAGTAGTTCGGGGAGAGGCCGCGGGCTAACCCTACCAGATACGCAGTATTTT,.,.,TRBV19,TRBJ2-3
CASSLAPTTYEQYF,TGTGCCAGCAGCTTGGCCCCGACTACCTACGAGCAGTACTTC,.,.,TRBV5-4,TRBJ2-7
CASSLGWTSGGSDTQYF,TGTGCCAGCAGCTTAGGCTGGACTAGCGGGGGGTCAGATACGCAGTATTTT,.,TRBD2,TRBV11-3,TRBJ2-3
CASSLWLAGPNTGELFF,TGTGCCAGCAGCTTGTGGCTAGCGGGTCCGAACACCGGGGAGCTGTTTTTT,.,TRBD2,TRBV5-5,TRBJ2-2
CASSPRQGAGGYTF,TGTGCCAGCAGCCCTAGACAGGGGGCCGGTGGCTACACCTTC,.,TRBD1,TRBV3-1/TRBV3-2,TRBJ1-2
CATDRGLGSYNEQFF,TGTGCCACCGACAGAGGCCTGGGCTCCTACAATGAGCAGTTCTTC,.,.,TRBV5-6,TRBJ2-1
CASSRTGGNTIYF,TGTGCCAGCAGCCGAACCGGGGGAAACACCATATATTTT,.,.,TRBV7-8,TRBJ1-3
CAISSGTGRNQPQHF,TGTGCCATCAGTTCCGGGACAGGGAGAAATCAGCCCCAGCATTTT,few,TRBD1,TRBV10-3,TRBJ1-5
CASSLVEGSSYNEQFF,TGTGCCAGCAGCTTAGTCGAAGGGAGCTCCTACAATGAGCAGTTCTTC,.,.,TRBV7-2,TRBJ2-1
CASSSIRGPISYTF,TGTGCCAGCAGCTCCATTAGGGGTCCAATCAGCTACACCTTC,.,.,TRBV11-2,TRBJ1-2
CASGLAGVNTEAFF,TGTGCTAGTGGCCTCGCAGGGGTGAACACTGAAGCTTTCTTT,.,.,TRBV12-5,TRBJ1-1
CAWSGGVYNEQFF,TGTGCCTGGAGCGGGGGGGTTTACAATGAGCAGTTCTTC,.,TRBD2,TRBV30,TRBJ2-1
CASSLYGEGTEAFF,TGTGCCAGCAGCTTATACGGGGAGGGCACTGAAGCTTTCTTT,.,.,TRBV7-3,TRBJ1-1
CASSLQAVLNYGYTF,TGTGCCAGCAGCTTACAGGCCGTCTTGAACTATGGCTACACCTTC,.,.,TRBV7-2,TRBJ1-2
CSASSSLAGENNEQFF,TGCAGTGCTAGTTCCTCGCTAGCGGGGGAGAACAATGAGCAGTTCTTC,.,TRBD2,TRBV20-1,TRBJ2-1
CASSPTGWDSNQPQHF,TGTGCCAGCAGCCCGACAGGATGGGATAGCAATCAGCCCCAGCATTTT,once,.,TRBV7-9,TRBJ1-5
CASGPLTSPTGELFF,TGTGCCAGTGGGCCCCTGACTAGCCCAACCGGGGAGCTGTTTTTT,.,TRBD2,TRBV19,TRBJ2-2
CASSIGQKTYEQYF,TGTGCCAGTAGTATAGGACAGAAGACCTACGAGCAGTACTTC,.,.,TRBV19,TRBJ2-7
CASSIRGGINTEAFF,TGTGCCAGTAGTATCCGGGGGGGGATTAACACTGAAGCTTTCTTT,once,.,TRBV19,TRBJ1-1
CASSLGQLTEAFF,TGTGCCAGCAGTTTGGGGCAGCTCACTGAAGCTTTCTTT,.,.,TRBV12-3/TRBV12-4,TRBJ1-1